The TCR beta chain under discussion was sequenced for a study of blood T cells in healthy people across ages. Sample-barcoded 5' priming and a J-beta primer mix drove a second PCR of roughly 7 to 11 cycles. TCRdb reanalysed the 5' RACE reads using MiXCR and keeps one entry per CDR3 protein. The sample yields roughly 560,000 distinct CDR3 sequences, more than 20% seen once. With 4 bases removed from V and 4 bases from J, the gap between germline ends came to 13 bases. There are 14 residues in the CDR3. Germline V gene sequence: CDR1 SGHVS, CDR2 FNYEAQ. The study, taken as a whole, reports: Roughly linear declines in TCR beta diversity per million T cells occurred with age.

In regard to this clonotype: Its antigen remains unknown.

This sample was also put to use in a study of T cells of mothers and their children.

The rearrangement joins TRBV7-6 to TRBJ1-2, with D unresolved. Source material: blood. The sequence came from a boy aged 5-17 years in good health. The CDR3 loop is CASSYSQSSYGYTF. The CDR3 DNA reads TGTGCCAGCAGCTATAGCCAGTCGAGCTATGGCTACACCTTC.